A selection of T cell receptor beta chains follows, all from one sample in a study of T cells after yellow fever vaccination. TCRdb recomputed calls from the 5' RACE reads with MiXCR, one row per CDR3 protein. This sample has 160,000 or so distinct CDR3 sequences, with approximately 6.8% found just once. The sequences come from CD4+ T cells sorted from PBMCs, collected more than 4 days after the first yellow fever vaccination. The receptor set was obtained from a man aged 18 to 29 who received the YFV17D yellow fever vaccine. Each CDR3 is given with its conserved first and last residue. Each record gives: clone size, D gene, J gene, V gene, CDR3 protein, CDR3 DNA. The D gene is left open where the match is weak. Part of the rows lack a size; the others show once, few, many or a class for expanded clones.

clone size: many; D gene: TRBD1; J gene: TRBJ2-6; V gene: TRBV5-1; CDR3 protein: CASSLTGAGANVLTF; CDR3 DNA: TGCGCCAGCAGCTTAACAGGGGCTGGGGCCAACGTCCTGACTTTC
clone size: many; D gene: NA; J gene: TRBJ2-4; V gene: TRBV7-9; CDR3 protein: CASSSNFLENIQYF; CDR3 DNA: TGTGCCAGCAGCTCGAACTTTTTGGAAAACATTCAGTACTTC
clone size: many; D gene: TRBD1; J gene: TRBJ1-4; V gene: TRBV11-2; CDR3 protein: CASSSLGGREKLFF; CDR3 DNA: TGTGCCAGCAGCTCCCTAGGGGGCCGTGAAAAACTGTTTTTT
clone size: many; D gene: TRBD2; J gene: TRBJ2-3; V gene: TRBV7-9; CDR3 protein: CASSSEGGSPDTQYF; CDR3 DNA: TGTGCCAGCAGCTCAGAGGGAGGGTCCCCAGATACGCAGTATTTT
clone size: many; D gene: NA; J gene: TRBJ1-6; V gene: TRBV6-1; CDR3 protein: CASSAVDNSPLHF; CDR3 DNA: TGTGCCAGCAGTGCGGTAGACAATTCACCCCTCCACTTT
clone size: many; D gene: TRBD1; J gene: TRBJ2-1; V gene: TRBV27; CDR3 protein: CASSLTGAIYNEQFF; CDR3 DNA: TGTGCCAGCAGTTTGACAGGGGCGATCTACAATGAGCAGTTCTTC
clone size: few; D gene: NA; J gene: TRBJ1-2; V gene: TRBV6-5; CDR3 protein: CASSYDTANYGYTF; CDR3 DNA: TGTGCCAGCAGTTACGATACAGCCAACTATGGCTACACCTTC
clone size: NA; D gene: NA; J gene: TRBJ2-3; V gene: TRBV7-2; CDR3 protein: CASSLNAGSTADTQYF; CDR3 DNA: TGTGCCAGCAGCTTAAACGCAGGGAGTACCGCAGATACGCAGTATTTT
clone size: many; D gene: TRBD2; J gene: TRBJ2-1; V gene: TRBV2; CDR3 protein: CASSLAGGPDEQFF; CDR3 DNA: TGTGCCAGCAGCCTAGCGGGGGGGCCCGATGAGCAGTTCTTC
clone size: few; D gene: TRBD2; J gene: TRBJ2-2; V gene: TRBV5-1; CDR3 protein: CASSLTGGDTGELFF; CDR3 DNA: TGCGCCAGCAGCTTAACGGGGGGAGACACCGGGGAGCTGTTTTTT
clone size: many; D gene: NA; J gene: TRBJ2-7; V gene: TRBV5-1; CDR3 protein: CASSYGQSYEQYF; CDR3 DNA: TGCGCCAGCAGCTACGGACAATCCTACGAGCAGTACTTC
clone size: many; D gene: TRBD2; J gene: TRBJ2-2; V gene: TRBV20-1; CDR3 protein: CSARATSGGRGTGELFF; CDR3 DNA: TGCAGTGCTAGAGCGACTAGCGGGGGGCGGGGCACCGGGGAGCTGTTTTTT
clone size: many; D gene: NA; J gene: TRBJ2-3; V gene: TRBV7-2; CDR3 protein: CASSPSWTDTQYF; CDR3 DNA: TGTGCCAGCAGCCCTTCGTGGACAGATACGCAGTATTTT
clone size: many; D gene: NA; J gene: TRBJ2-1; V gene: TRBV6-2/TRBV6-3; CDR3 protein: CASSEPLRTKFF; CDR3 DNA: TGTGCCAGCAGCGAACCCTTAAGGACTAAGTTCTTC
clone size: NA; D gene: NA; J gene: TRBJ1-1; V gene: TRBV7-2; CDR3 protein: CASSLFGGGAYTEAFF; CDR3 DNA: TGTGCCAGCAGCTTATTTGGTGGGGGCGCGTACACTGAAGCTTTCTTT
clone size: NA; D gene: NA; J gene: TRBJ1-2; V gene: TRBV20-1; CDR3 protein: CSARALKPGGGPSSNVGYTF; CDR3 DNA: TGCAGTGCTAGAGCCCTCAAACCTGGCGGAGGGCCATCGTCGAACGTGGGCTACACCTTC
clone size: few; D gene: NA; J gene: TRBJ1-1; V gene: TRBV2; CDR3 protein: CASNSGNTEAFF; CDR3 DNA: TGTGCCAGCAACAGCGGGAACACTGAAGCTTTCTTT
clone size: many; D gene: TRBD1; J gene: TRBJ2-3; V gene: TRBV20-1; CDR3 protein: CSAKQGATDTQYF; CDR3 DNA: TGCAGTGCGAAACAGGGGGCAACAGATACGCAGTATTTT
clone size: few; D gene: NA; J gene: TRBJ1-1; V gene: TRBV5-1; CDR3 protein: CASSPQTGRTEAFF; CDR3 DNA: TGCGCCAGCAGCCCTCAAACAGGGCGCACTGAAGCTTTCTTT
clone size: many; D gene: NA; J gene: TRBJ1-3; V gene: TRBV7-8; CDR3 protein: CASNRGTLKSSGNTIYF; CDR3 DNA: TGTGCCAGCAACCGAGGGACTCTCAAAAGCTCTGGAAACACCATATATTTT
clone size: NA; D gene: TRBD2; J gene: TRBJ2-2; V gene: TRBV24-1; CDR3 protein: CATSRRQRGVTGELFF; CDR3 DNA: TGTGCCACCAGTCGACGTCAGCGGGGGGTCACCGGGGAGCTGTTTTTT
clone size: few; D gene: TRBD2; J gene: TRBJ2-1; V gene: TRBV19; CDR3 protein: CATIAGTLGNEQFF; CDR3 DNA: TGTGCCACGATAGCGGGGACCCTGGGGAATGAGCAGTTCTTC
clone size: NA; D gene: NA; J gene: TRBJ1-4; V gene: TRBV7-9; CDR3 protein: CASSKSVANEKLFF; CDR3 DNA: TGTGCCAGCAGCAAGTCCGTTGCTAATGAAAAACTGTTTTTT